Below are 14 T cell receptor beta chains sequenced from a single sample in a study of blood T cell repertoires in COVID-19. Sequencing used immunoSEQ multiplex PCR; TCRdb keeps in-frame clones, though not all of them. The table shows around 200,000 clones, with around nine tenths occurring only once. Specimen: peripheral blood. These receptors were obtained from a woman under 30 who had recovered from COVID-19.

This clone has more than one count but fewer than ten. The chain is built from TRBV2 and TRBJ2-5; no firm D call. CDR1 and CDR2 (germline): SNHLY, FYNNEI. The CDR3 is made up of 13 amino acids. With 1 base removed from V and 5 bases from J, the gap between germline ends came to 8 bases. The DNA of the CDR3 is TGTGCCAGCAGTGAAGTTGACGGGGAGACCCAGTACTTC. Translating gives CASSEVDGETQYF.

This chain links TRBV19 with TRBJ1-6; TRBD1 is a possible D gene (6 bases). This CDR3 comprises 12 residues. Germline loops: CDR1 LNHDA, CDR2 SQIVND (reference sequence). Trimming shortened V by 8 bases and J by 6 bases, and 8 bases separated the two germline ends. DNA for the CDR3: TGTGCCAGTCGACAGGCTAATTCACCCCTCCACTTT. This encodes CASRQANSPLHF.

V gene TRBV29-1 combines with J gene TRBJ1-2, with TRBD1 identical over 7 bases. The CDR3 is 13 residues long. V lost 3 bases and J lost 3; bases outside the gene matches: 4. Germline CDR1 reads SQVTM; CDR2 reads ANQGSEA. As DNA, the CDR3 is TGCAGCGTTGAGCGGCAGGGGGACTATGGCTACACCTTC. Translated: CSVERQGDYGYTF.

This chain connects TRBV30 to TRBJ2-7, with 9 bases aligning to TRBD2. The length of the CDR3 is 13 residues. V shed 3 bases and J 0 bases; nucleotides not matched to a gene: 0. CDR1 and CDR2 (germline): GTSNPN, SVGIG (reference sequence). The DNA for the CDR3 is TGTGCCTGGAGAGCGGGGGGCTCCTACGAGCAGTACGTC. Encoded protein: CAWRAGGSYEQYV.

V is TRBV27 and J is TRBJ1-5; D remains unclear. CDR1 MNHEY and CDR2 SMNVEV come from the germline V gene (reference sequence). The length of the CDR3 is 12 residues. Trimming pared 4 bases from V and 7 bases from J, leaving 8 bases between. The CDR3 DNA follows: TGTGCCAGCAGTTCCTACGGGCAGCCCCAGCATTTT. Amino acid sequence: CASSSYGQPQHF.

CDR3 coding DNA: TGTGCCAGTAGTACTACTAGCGGGACATACAATGAGCAGTTCTTC. Protein product: CASSTTSGTYNEQFF. The chain carries TRBV19 and TRBJ2-1; 10 nucleotides align to TRBD2. The CDR3 is made up of 15 amino acids. Germline CDR1 and CDR2: LNHDA and SQIVND (reference sequence). The J segment lost 4 bases and the V segment lost 4 bases, leaving 4 bases of the junction unmatched.

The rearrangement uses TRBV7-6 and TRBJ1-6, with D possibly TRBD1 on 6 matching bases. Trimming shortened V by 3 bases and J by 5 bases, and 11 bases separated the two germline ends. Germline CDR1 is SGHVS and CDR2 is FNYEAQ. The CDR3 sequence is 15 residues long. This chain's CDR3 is CASSLEGQHNSPLHF. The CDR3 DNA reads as TGTGCCAGCAGCTTGGAAGGACAGCATAATTCACCCCTCCACTTT.

In nucleotides, the CDR3 is TGCGCCAGCAGCCAAGATGGGCAGGTCTCCTACAATGAGCAGTTCTTC. Protein product: CASSQDGQVSYNEQFF. This rearrangement joins TRBV4-3 to TRBJ2-1, with D uncertain. V lost 0 bases, J lost 0 bases, and 9 bases lay in between. Germline CDR1 is LGHNA and CDR2 is YSLEER. There are 16 residues in the CDR3.

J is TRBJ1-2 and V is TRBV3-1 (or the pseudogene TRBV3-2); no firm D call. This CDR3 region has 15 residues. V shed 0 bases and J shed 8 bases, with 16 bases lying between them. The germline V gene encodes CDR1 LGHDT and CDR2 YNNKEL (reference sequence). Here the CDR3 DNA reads TGTGCCAGCAGCCAAGATGGTGGAGGGCTTGAGGGCTACACCTTC. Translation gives CASSQDGGGLEGYTF.

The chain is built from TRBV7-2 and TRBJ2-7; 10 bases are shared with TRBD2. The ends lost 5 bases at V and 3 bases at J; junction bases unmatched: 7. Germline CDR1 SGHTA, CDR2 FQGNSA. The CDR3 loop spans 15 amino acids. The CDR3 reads CASSRSGGNHYEQYF. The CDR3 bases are TGTGCCAGCAGCCGTAGCGGGGGGAATCACTACGAGCAGTACTTC.

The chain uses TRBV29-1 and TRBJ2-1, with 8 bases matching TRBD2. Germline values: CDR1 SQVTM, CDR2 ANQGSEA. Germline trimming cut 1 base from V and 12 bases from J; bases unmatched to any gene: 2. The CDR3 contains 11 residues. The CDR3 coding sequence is TGCAGCGTTGAAGCGGGAGGGGGGCAGTTCTTC. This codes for CSVEAGGGQFF.

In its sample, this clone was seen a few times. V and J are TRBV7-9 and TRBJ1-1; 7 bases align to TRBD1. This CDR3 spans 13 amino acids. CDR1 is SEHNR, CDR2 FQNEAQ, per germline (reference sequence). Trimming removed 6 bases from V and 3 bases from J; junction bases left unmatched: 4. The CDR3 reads CASSFDRDTEAFF. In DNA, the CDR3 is TGTGCCAGCAGTTTTGACAGGGACACTGAAGCTTTCTTT.

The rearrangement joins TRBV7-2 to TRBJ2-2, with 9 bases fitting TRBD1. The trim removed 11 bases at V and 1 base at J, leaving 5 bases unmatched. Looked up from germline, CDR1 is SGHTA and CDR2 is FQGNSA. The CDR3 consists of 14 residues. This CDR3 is CAGRQGGNTGELFF. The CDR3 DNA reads TGTGCCGGACGACAGGGGGGGAACACCGGGGAGCTGTTTTTT.

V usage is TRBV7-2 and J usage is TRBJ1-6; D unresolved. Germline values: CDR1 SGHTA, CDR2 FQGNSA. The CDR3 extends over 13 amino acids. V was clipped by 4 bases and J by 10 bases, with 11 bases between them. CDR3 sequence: CASSSYRRSPLHF. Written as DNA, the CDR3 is TGTGCCAGCAGCTCGTACAGAAGGTCACCCCTCCACTTT.